The 22 T cell receptor beta chains in this list originate from one sample, sequenced in a study of cytomegalovirus exposure and HLA in healthy donors (dated by TCRdb to about 2017). The method behind the library was the immunoSEQ multiplex PCR assay. For the multiplex PCR, a mixture combining 60 forward primers for TCR Vbeta segments and 13 reverse primers for TCR Jbeta segments was used. Drawn from immuneACCESS, this table holds only the in-frame rearrangements with V and J called that TCRdb kept. Clones are partly lost; checked studies trace under half to an unresolved V gene and leave the rest unexplained. The sample table records more than 150,000 clones; about four fifths of these occur just once. The ten largest clones capture less than 2% of the sample. The sequenced sample was PBMCs. Receptors were obtained from a woman between 25 and 40 years old in good health and CMV-seronegative.

This clone came up once. The V gene is TRBV2, the J gene TRBJ2-1; 7 bases align to TRBD2. Losses at the gene ends were 10 bases for V and 12 bases for J; bases not matched to a gene: 15. CDR3 length: 13 amino acids. Germline V gene data show CDR1 as SNHLY and CDR2 as FYNNEI. Written as DNA, the CDR3 is TGTGCCAACCGAGCGGGATCGGGGCGTGGGCAGTTCTTC. It is translated as CANRAGSGRGQFF.

The rearrangement uses TRBV2 and TRBJ2-2; D may be TRBD2 (6 bases). The V gene lost 2 bases and the J gene lost 6 bases, with 10 bases spanning the gap. This CDR3 is built from 14 residues. CDR1 is SNHLY, CDR2 FYNNEI, per germline. The CDR3 bases are TGTGCCAGCAGTGAACTGGGGGGATCCGGGGAGCTGTTTTTT. As protein: CASSELGGSGELFF.

The V gene is TRBV19, the J gene TRBJ1-2; D unresolved. Germline CDR1 LNHDA, CDR2 SQIVND (reference sequence). The CDR3 has 13 amino acids. V lost 5 bases and J lost 1, with 8 bases in between. The CDR3 DNA reads TGTGCCAGTAGTCAACAGATTAACTATGGCTACACCTTC. It specifies CASSQQINYGYTF.

The chain links TRBV6-1 to TRBJ1-5; possibly TRBD1 for D (6 bases). Trimming shortened V by 3 bases and J by 15 bases, and 12 bases separated the two germline ends. This CDR3 is built from 11 residues. In germline, CDR1 is MNHNS, CDR2 SASEGT. The CDR3 bases are TGTGCCAGCAGTGACCCGGGACAACCGCATTTT. Encoded protein: CASSDPGQPHF.

Only one count was recorded for this clone. This chain joins TRBV11-2 and TRBJ1-2; 8 nucleotides line up with TRBD1. The V gene's germline CDR1 is SGHAT and CDR2 FQNNGV. This CDR3 has 15 residues. V trimming: 6 bases; J trimming: 3 bases; junction bases outside the gene matches: 9. This CDR3 reads CASSEQGATYYGYTF. Here the CDR3 DNA reads TGTGCCAGCAGTGAGCAGGGGGCTACTTACTATGGCTACACCTTC.

The chain carries TRBV6-6 and TRBJ2-5, with 12 nucleotides matching TRBD2. The CDR3 runs 15 residues. Germline assignment: CDR1 MNHNY and CDR2 SVGAGI (reference sequence). The trim removed 7 bases at V and 2 bases at J, leaving 5 bases unmatched. CDR3 loop: CASIQLAGGQETQYF. The CDR3 DNA reads TGTGCCAGCATTCAACTAGCGGGGGGACAAGAGACCCAGTACTTC.

The chain employs TRBV6-5 and TRBJ2-3, with 12 bases that match TRBD2. Germline V CDR1 and CDR2: MNHEY, SVGAGI. Trimming removed 5 bases from V and 6 bases from J; junction bases left unmatched: 3. This CDR3 has 14 amino acids. CDR3 residues: CASSPGLAGDTQYF. CDR3 coding DNA: TGTGCCAGCAGTCCGGGACTAGCGGGCGATACGCAGTATTTT.

The chain recombines TRBV6-5 with TRBJ1-1; maybe TRBD1 (5 bases). This CDR3 comprises 15 residues. Per the germline V gene, CDR1 is MNHEY and CDR2 is SVGAGI. Trimming took off 0 bases at V and 11 bases at J, with 19 bases between the two ends. CDR3 amino acids: CASSYSMGLGGSAFF. The CDR3 DNA sequence: TGTGCCAGCAGTTACTCGATGGGCTTGGGGGGTAGTGCTTTCTTT.

V gene TRBV19 combines with J gene TRBJ2-2, with D maybe TRBD2 (6 bases). The CDR3 consists of 16 residues. V lost 0 bases to trimming and J lost 5 bases, with 13 bases between them. Per the germline V gene, CDR1 is LNHDA and CDR2 is SQIVND (reference sequence). The CDR3 DNA is TGTGCCAGTAGTATAGACCCAATTCGGGAGACCGGGGAGCTGTTTTTT. The encoded protein is CASSIDPIRETGELFF.

The genes are TRBV21-1 and TRBJ2-3; TRBD2, the table's D call, was not compared with the DNA. TRBV21-1 is shown as a pseudogene. The CDR3 consists of 23 residues. Here the CDR3 DNA reads TGTGCCAGCAGCAATCACGAAGGATGCCGGGATTTAAGAGCGGGGGGCCGAGGAGATACGCAGTATTTT. This gives the protein CASSNHEGCRDLRAGGRGDTQYF.

This chain joins TRBV27 and TRBJ1-2, with 10 bases lining up with TRBD1. The CDR3 totals 15 residues. Germline trimming cut 3 bases from V and 4 bases from J; bases unmatched to any gene: 5. Germline loops: CDR1 MNHEY, CDR2 SMNVEV (reference sequence). This CDR3 reads CASSLTGGASYGYTF. CDR3 DNA: TGTGCCAGCAGTTTGACAGGGGGCGCGAGCTATGGCTACACCTTC.

This clone appeared a single time. The chain is built from TRBV27 and TRBJ1-2; 8 bases are a match to TRBD1. The CDR3 extends over 14 amino acids. V dropped 1 base and J dropped 8; count of bases not matched to a gene: 6. CDR1 is MNHEY and CDR2 is SMNVEV in the germline V gene (reference sequence). The CDR3 region has the DNA TGTGCCAGCAGTTTATACAGGGGGAGTACGGGCTACACCTTC. Its protein is CASSLYRGSTGYTF.

CDR3 DNA sequence: TGCAGCGTTGTAGTACAGGGCAAGTACACTGAAGCTTTCTTT. As protein: CSVVVQGKYTEAFF. This sequence joins TRBV29-1 and TRBJ1-1, with a weak D call TRBD1 (6 bases). This CDR3 has 14 amino acids. V lost 4 bases and J 3 bases, leaving 15 bases between the germline ends. Germline V gives CDR1 SQVTM, CDR2 ANQGSEA.

This clone was seen only a few times. The chain has TRBV6-4 and TRBJ2-1, with 8 bases that match TRBD1. This CDR3 spans 15 amino acids. Per germline, CDR1 MRHNA and CDR2 SNTAGT. Trimming cost V 0 bases and J 6 bases; bases outside gene matches: 4. The CDR3 loop reads CASSDSSGQGNEQFF. The CDR3 bases are TGTGCCAGCAGTGACTCGTCCGGACAGGGCAATGAGCAGTTCTTC.

The rearrangement links TRBV7-8 to TRBJ1-3; D is ambiguous. The CDR3 runs to 12 residues. Germline V gene sequence: CDR1 SGHVS, CDR2 FQNEAQ. Trimming cost V 6 bases and J 4 bases, with 7 bases left between them. CDR3 residues: CASRRLGNTIYF. In DNA form, the CDR3 reads TGTGCCAGCAGGCGCCTAGGAAACACCATATATTTT. Together with reference TRBV7-8 and TRBJ1-3, the CDR3 gives the full variable domain: GAGVSQSPRYKVAKRGQDVALRCDPISGHVSLFWYQQALGQGPEFLTYFQNEAQLDKSGLPSDRFFAERPEGSVSTLKIQRTQQEDSAVYLCASRRLGNTIYFGEGSWLTVV.

The J gene is TRBJ1-5, the V gene TRBV7-9; 9 nucleotides match TRBD1. Germline CDR1 and CDR2: SEHNR and FQNEAQ (reference sequence). This CDR3 spans 16 amino acids. The V segment lost 0 bases and the J segment 7 bases; nucleotides outside the gene matches: 7. CDR3: CASSLASGTGRQPQHF. The CDR3 DNA follows: TGTGCCAGCAGCTTAGCTTCCGGGACAGGGCGACAGCCCCAGCATTTT.

The CDR3: CAWDTYYGYTF. CDR3 sequence (DNA): TGTGCCTGGGACACTTACTATGGCTACACCTTC. This chain uses TRBV30 with TRBJ1-2; D is unresolved. Per germline, CDR1 GTSNPN and CDR2 SVGIG (reference sequence). The V end was cut by 5 bases, the J end by 3 bases, with 7 bases between. This CDR3 has 11 residues.

The chain has TRBV19 and TRBJ1-2, with 7 bases aligning to TRBD1. J lost 5 bases, V lost 4 bases, and 10 bases had no gene match. The germline CDR1 and CDR2 sequences are LNHDA and SQIVND (reference sequence). The CDR3 loop spans 15 amino acids. CDR3 residues: CASSTRQGRGYGYTF. CDR3 coding DNA: TGTGCCAGTAGTACCAGACAGGGCCGAGGGTATGGCTACACCTTC.

This clone was observed a few times. The rearrangement uses TRBV6-6 and TRBJ1-5, with TRBD1 as a possible D gene (5 bases). The germline V gene encodes CDR1 MNHNY and CDR2 SVGAGI (reference sequence). There are 15 residues in the CDR3. Trimming removed 2 bases from V and 4 bases from J, with 12 bases in between. The CDR3: CASSYQEKGNQPQHF. In DNA form, the CDR3 reads TGTGCCAGCAGTTACCAGGAAAAGGGGAATCAGCCCCAGCATTTT.

The CDR3 protein is CASSISWTDSYEQYF. The CDR3 region has the DNA TGTGCCAGTAGTATAAGTTGGACAGACTCCTACGAGCAGTACTTC. The V gene is TRBV19, the J gene TRBJ2-7, with D possibly TRBD1 on 6 matching bases. This CDR3 is built from 15 residues. The germline V and J ends were trimmed by 2 bases and 0 bases, with 11 bases remaining between them. CDR1 is LNHDA, CDR2 SQIVND, per germline (reference sequence).

The chain joins TRBV9 to TRBJ1-1; a weak D match, TRBD1 (5 bases). CDR3 length: 15 residues. Trimming stripped 0 bases from V and 14 bases from J, with 23 bases between. Germline lookup yields CDR1 SGDLS and CDR2 YYNGEE. The CDR3 reads CASSVGVSGGSEIFF. CDR3 DNA sequence: TGTGCCAGCAGCGTAGGGGTTTCGGGGGGAAGTGAAATATTCTTT.

The rearrangement joins TRBV30 to TRBJ1-2, with 8 bases identical to TRBD1. This CDR3 contains 15 residues. Germline-derived CDR1 and CDR2 are GTSNPN and SVGIG (reference sequence). With V trimmed by 0 bases and J by 8 bases, 11 bases remained unmatched. DNA for the CDR3: TGTGCCTGGAGTGTACGCGGCAGGGGGCTTAGAGGCTACACCTTC. Residues: CAWSVRGRGLRGYTF.